Listed below are T cell receptor beta chains from one sample, sequenced in a study of T cell changes during pregnancy in multiple sclerosis. The method was immunoSEQ multiplex PCR; TCRdb's version includes in-frame clones alone and lacks a portion of them. The sample includes roughly 29,000 clones, 85% to 90% of them seen just once. This specimen consisted of CD8+ T cells from peripheral blood mononuclear cells, obtained before pregnancy. The receptors here all came from a female donor with multiple sclerosis, enrolled in a pregnancy study. Each CDR3 is given with its conserved first and last residue. Each record gives: D gene, J gene, V gene, clone size, CDR3 protein, CDR3 DNA. A D gene is named only where the DNA matches it firmly. Clone size appears in some rows only: once, few, many, or a class for an expanded clone.

d_gene: TRBD1
j_gene: TRBJ1-6
v_gene: TRBV6-1
abundance: -
CDR3aa: CASSGVYKQGAVALHF
CDR3nt: TGTGCCAGCAGTGGGGTATATAAACAGGGGGCTGTCGCCCTCCACTTT

d_gene: -
j_gene: TRBJ1-2
v_gene: TRBV6-4
abundance: -
CDR3aa: CASSYTGIYTF
CDR3nt: TGTGCCAGCAGTTACACAGGAATCTACACCTTC

d_gene: -
j_gene: TRBJ1-1
v_gene: TRBV5-4
abundance: -
CDR3aa: CASSQDMNTEAFF
CDR3nt: TGTGCCAGCAGCCAAGACATGAACACTGAAGCTTTCTTT

d_gene: -
j_gene: TRBJ1-2
v_gene: TRBV10-3
abundance: -
CDR3aa: CAISEHASPEGYYGYTF
CDR3nt: TGTGCCATCAGTGAGCACGCTTCCCCGGAGGGGTACTATGGCTACACCTTC

d_gene: -
j_gene: TRBJ2-1
v_gene: TRBV28
abundance: -
CDR3aa: CASSLKWTPDEQFF
CDR3nt: TGTGCCAGCAGTTTAAAGTGGACACCGGATGAGCAGTTCTTC

d_gene: TRBD1
j_gene: TRBJ1-2
v_gene: TRBV27
abundance: -
CDR3aa: CASSPGDSNRIYGYTF
CDR3nt: TGTGCCAGCAGTCCCGGGGACAGCAACAGAATCTATGGCTACACCTTC

d_gene: TRBD1
j_gene: TRBJ2-5
v_gene: TRBV7-8
abundance: -
CDR3aa: CASSAYRDSLWETQYF
CDR3nt: TGTGCCAGCAGCGCCTACCGGGACAGCCTATGGGAGACCCAGTACTTC

d_gene: TRBD1
j_gene: TRBJ2-7
v_gene: TRBV19
abundance: -
CDR3aa: CATRTGAGGEQYF
CDR3nt: TGTGCCACTAGGACAGGGGCTGGAGGAGAGCAGTACTTC

d_gene: -
j_gene: TRBJ2-1
v_gene: TRBV6-1
abundance: few
CDR3aa: CASRGGPIFYNEQFF
CDR3nt: TGTGCCAGCAGGGGGGGGCCGATCTTCTACAATGAGCAGTTCTTC

d_gene: -
j_gene: TRBJ1-2
v_gene: TRBV5-1
abundance: -
CDR3aa: CASSLPDGGLGYTF
CDR3nt: TGCGCCAGCAGCCTTCCTGACGGCGGTCTAGGCTACACCTTC

d_gene: TRBD1
j_gene: TRBJ2-7
v_gene: TRBV7-9
abundance: -
CDR3aa: CASRPLSGGSEQYF
CDR3nt: TGTGCCAGCAGACCTCTGTCAGGGGGCTCCGAGCAGTACTTC

d_gene: -
j_gene: TRBJ1-1
v_gene: TRBV10-3
abundance: -
CDR3aa: CAISPSLENTEAFF
CDR3nt: TGTGCCATCAGTCCAAGTTTAGAGAACACTGAAGCTTTCTTT

d_gene: -
j_gene: TRBJ1-2
v_gene: TRBV11-2
abundance: -
CDR3aa: CASSSLQDNYGYTF
CDR3nt: TGTGCCAGCAGCTCCTTACAGGATAACTATGGCTACACCTTC

d_gene: -
j_gene: TRBJ2-1
v_gene: TRBV7-7
abundance: -
CDR3aa: CASSPQPCRDNEQFF
CDR3nt: TGTGCTAGCAGCCCCCAACCCTGTCGGGACAATGAGCAGTTCTTC

d_gene: -
j_gene: TRBJ1-2
v_gene: TRBV10-3
abundance: -
CDR3aa: CAISESTGGWSGYTF
CDR3nt: TGTGCCATCAGTGAGTCTACGGGGGGGTGGAGTGGCTACACCTTC

d_gene: TRBD1
j_gene: TRBJ2-7
v_gene: TRBV30
abundance: -
CDR3aa: CAWSVNRGPGRQCF
CDR3nt: TGTGCCTGGAGTGTAAACAGGGGCCCTGGGCGGCAGTGCTTC

d_gene: TRBD1
j_gene: TRBJ1-2
v_gene: TRBV9
abundance: -
CDR3aa: CASSPGQGSYGYTF
CDR3nt: TGTGCCAGCAGCCCCGGACAGGGATCATATGGCTACACCTTC

d_gene: TRBD1
j_gene: TRBJ2-7
v_gene: TRBV11-2
abundance: once
CDR3aa: CASSLRTGETYEQYF
CDR3nt: TGTGCCAGCAGCCTTAGGACAGGGGAGACCTACGAGCAGTACTTC

d_gene: TRBD1
j_gene: TRBJ2-7
v_gene: TRBV6-5
abundance: few
CDR3aa: CASSRFRDRSYEQYF
CDR3nt: TGTGCCAGCAGCCGCTTCCGGGACAGATCCTACGAGCAGTACTTC

d_gene: -
j_gene: TRBJ1-1
v_gene: TRBV2
abundance: -
CDR3aa: CASSASEGHTEAFF
CDR3nt: TGTGCCAGCAGCGCCTCCGAGGGCCACACTGAAGCTTTCTTT

d_gene: -
j_gene: TRBJ1-6
v_gene: TRBV30
abundance: -
CDR3aa: CAWSVQGEVGYNSPLHF
CDR3nt: TGTGCCTGGAGTGTACAGGGTGAAGTCGGCTATAATTCACCCCTCCACTTT

d_gene: -
j_gene: TRBJ1-5
v_gene: TRBV21-1
abundance: -
CDR3aa: CASSKDGGNQPQHF
CDR3nt: TGTGCCAGCAGCAAAGACGGAGGCAATCAGCCCCAGCATTTT

d_gene: TRBD1
j_gene: TRBJ2-1
v_gene: TRBV19
abundance: -
CDR3aa: CASLDRGLGEQFF
CDR3nt: TGTGCCAGCCTGGACAGGGGGCTAGGTGAGCAGTTCTTC

d_gene: TRBD1
j_gene: TRBJ2-7
v_gene: TRBV27
abundance: -
CDR3aa: CASSPSDRGGFYEQYF
CDR3nt: TGTGCCAGCAGTCCCTCCGACAGGGGGGGATTCTACGAGCAGTACTTC

d_gene: -
j_gene: TRBJ1-2
v_gene: TRBV29-1
abundance: -
CDR3aa: CSVEGHYGYTF
CDR3nt: TGCAGCGTTGAAGGGCACTATGGCTACACCTTC

d_gene: -
j_gene: TRBJ2-7
v_gene: TRBV4-1
abundance: -
CDR3aa: CASSQTTQGYEQYF
CDR3nt: TGCGCCAGCAGCCAGACGACCCAGGGCTACGAGCAGTACTTC

d_gene: TRBD1
j_gene: TRBJ1-1
v_gene: TRBV20-1
abundance: -
CDR3aa: CSAYQGAEAFF
CDR3nt: TGCAGTGCTTACCAGGGGGCTGAAGCTTTCTTT